The 22 T cell receptor beta chains below all came from one sample that was sequenced in a study of blood T cell repertoires in COVID-19. Generated by immunoSEQ multiplex PCR, the TCRdb table keeps only in-frame clones and is missing some. The sample lists around 80,000 clones, under 85% occurring once. Sequencing used peripheral blood. Source of these receptors: a human donor in a cohort sampled during active COVID-19.

The chain is built from TRBV19 and TRBJ1-6; no reliable D call. Looked up from germline, CDR1 is LNHDA and CDR2 is SQIVND (reference sequence). The CDR3 spans 13 residues. Trimming stripped 4 bases from V and 10 bases from J, with 11 bases between. This CDR3 reads CASSTVASSPLHF. The DNA of the CDR3 is TGTGCCAGTAGTACCGTGGCATCCTCACCCCTCCACTTT.

This clone showed up just once. This chain links TRBV18 with TRBJ2-1, with TRBD1 identical over 11 bases. The V gene's germline CDR1 is KGHSH and CDR2 LQKENI. The CDR3 has 18 amino acids. The V and J ends lost 3 bases and 7 bases, in that order; junction bases with no gene match: 14. The CDR3 DNA follows: TGTGCCAGCTCACCGCTACCGGGACAGGGGGGTCACACGAATGAGCAGTTCTTC. Its protein product is CASSPLPGQGGHTNEQFF.

This chain connects TRBV13 to TRBJ2-7; D gene ambiguous. From germline, CDR1 is PRHDT and CDR2 FYEKMQ (reference sequence). Trimming shortened V by 4 bases and J by 0 bases, and 16 bases separated the two germline ends. The CDR3 extends over 16 amino acids. The CDR3 nucleotides are TGTGCCAGCAGCTCATTCAGTGGGCCGAGCTCCTACGAGCAGTACTTC. Amino acid sequence: CASSSFSGPSSYEQYF.

The J gene is TRBJ1-5, the V gene TRBV19; 12 positions agree with TRBD1. The V gene's germline CDR1 is LNHDA and CDR2 SQIVND (reference sequence). There are 17 residues in the CDR3. V was pared by 5 bases and J by 2 bases, with 7 bases of the junction left unmatched. CDR3 DNA: TGTGCCAGTAGTCCCCGGGACAGGGGGCGGGGCAATCAGCCCCAGCATTTT. Protein: CASSPRDRGRGNQPQHF.

This clone has just a few counts. The chain joins TRBV9 to TRBJ1-4; 9 nucleotides align to TRBD1. This CDR3 is built from 14 residues. Germline V gene data show CDR1 as SGDLS and CDR2 as YYNGEE. V trimming: 3 bases; J trimming: 6 bases; junction bases outside the gene matches: 3. The CDR3 region is CASSGGQGHEKLFF. CDR3 DNA sequence: TGTGCCAGCAGCGGGGGACAGGGTCATGAAAAACTGTTTTTT.

This chain links TRBV10-2 with TRBJ2-7; TRBD2 is a possible D gene (5 bases). Trimming took 0 bases from V and 3 from J, leaving 6 bases between them. The CDR3 has 13 amino acids. CDR1 WSHSY and CDR2 SAAADI come from the germline V gene. Here the CDR3 DNA reads TGCGCCAGCAGTGAGTCCGGGGACTACGAGCAGTACTTC. Residues: CASSESGDYEQYF.

J is TRBJ1-1 and V is TRBV29-1; TRBD1 is a possible D gene (6 bases). V dropped 6 bases and J dropped 3 bases, with 17 bases sitting between them. This CDR3 comprises 14 residues. Germline CDR1 is SQVTM and CDR2 is ANQGSEA. The CDR3 DNA reads as TGCAGCGTAAGTTCTTGGGGGCGGGACACTGAAGCTTTCTTT. Translating it yields CSVSSWGRDTEAFF. The whole variable domain, remainder taken from reference TRBV29-1 and TRBJ1-1, is SAVISQKPSRDICQRGTSLTIQCQVDSQVTMMFWYRQQPGQSLTLIATANQGSEATYESGFVIDKFPISRPNLTFSTLTVSNMSPEDSSIYLCSVSSWGRDTEAFFGQGTRLTVV.

This clone was recorded once. This chain connects TRBV19 to TRBJ1-2; no definite D call. Trimming removed 5 bases at V and 0 bases at J, with 10 bases between. The CDR3 loop spans 14 amino acids. Looked up from germline, CDR1 is LNHDA and CDR2 is SQIVND (reference sequence). CDR3 nucleotides: TGTGCCAGTAGTCGACACCAAGCTAACTATGGCTACACCTTC. Its protein is CASSRHQANYGYTF.

This chain joins TRBV6-2 or TRBV6-3 and TRBJ2-1, with unresolved D. The V gene lost 1 base and the J gene lost 9 bases, with 4 bases spanning the gap. The CDR3 sequence is 11 residues long. Germline values: CDR1 MNHEY, CDR2 SVGEGT. CDR3 residues: CASSYFGEQFF. Written as DNA, the CDR3 is TGTGCCAGCAGTTACTTCGGTGAGCAGTTCTTC.

The V call is TRBV3-1 (or the pseudogene TRBV3-2), the J call TRBJ1-2; tentatively, D is TRBD1 (6 bases). The CDR3 is 14 residues long. Trimming removed 1 base at V and 2 bases at J, with 8 bases between. Germline V gene sequence: CDR1 LGHDT, CDR2 YNNKEL (reference sequence). The CDR3: CASSQGDRNYGYTF. DNA for the CDR3: TGTGCCAGCAGCCAAGGAGACAGGAACTATGGCTACACCTTC.

CDR3 in DNA: TGTGCCAGCAGCGCCTACGGGAGTCAGCCCCAGCATTTT. It translates to CASSAYGSQPQHF. The V call is TRBV9, the J call TRBJ1-5; D ambiguous. This CDR3 contains 13 residues. From germline, CDR1 is SGDLS and CDR2 YYNGEE. V lost 3 bases and J 6 bases, leaving 10 bases between the germline ends.

The chain uses TRBV19 and TRBJ1-4; TRBD1 matches at 9 bases. Germline CDR1 LNHDA, CDR2 SQIVND (reference sequence). The CDR3 loop spans 13 amino acids. Trimming took 6 bases from V and 8 from J; bases not matched to a gene: 4. The DNA for the CDR3 is TGTGCCAGTAGCCGACAGGGGGGAGAAAAACTGTTTTTT. This sequence encodes CASSRQGGEKLFF.

The rearrangement uses TRBV27 and TRBJ2-3; D possibly corresponds to TRBD2 (6 bases). V shed 2 bases and J shed 6 bases, with 12 bases lying between them. The CDR3 sequence is 14 residues long. Per germline, CDR1 MNHEY and CDR2 SMNVEV (reference sequence). The CDR3 DNA follows: TGTGCCAGCAGTTTACGGCGGGGTGGGGATACGCAGTATTTT. As protein: CASSLRRGGDTQYF.

The chain recombines TRBV7-2 with TRBJ2-1, with 11 bases identical to TRBD1. There are 15 residues in the CDR3. Unmatched junction bases numbered 3, after V lost 3 bases and J lost 5 bases. CDR1 SGHTA and CDR2 FQGNSA come from the germline V gene. CDR3 loop: CASSLDRGPHNEQFF. The CDR3 DNA is TGTGCCAGCAGCTTGGACAGGGGGCCCCACAATGAGCAGTTCTTC.

The chain carries TRBV12-3 or TRBV12-4 and TRBJ2-2; no clear D gene. The V end lost 3 bases, the J end lost 6 bases, and 2 bases lay between the germline ends. This CDR3 region has 11 residues. CDR3 in DNA: TGTGCCAGCAGTTTCGCCGGGGAGCTGTTTTTT. Translation: CASSFAGELFF.

V is TRBV9 and J is TRBJ2-2; weak D call: TRBD2 (5 bases). CDR1 and CDR2 from the germline V gene are SGDLS and YYNGEE. Trimming pared 4 bases from V and 7 bases from J, leaving 17 bases between. CDR3 length equals 15 residues. Written as DNA, the CDR3 is TGTGCCAGCAGCTCCGGGCCCCCCGGGGACGGGGAGCTGTTTTTT. The encoded protein is CASSSGPPGDGELFF.

The genes are TRBV30 and TRBJ2-3, with D unresolved. The ends were cut back, 2 bases at V and 1 base at J, with 7 bases in the middle. The CDR3 sequence is 13 residues long. Germline V lookup: CDR1 GTSNPN, CDR2 SVGIG (reference sequence). CDR3 sequence: CAWSLGGTDTQYF. CDR3 DNA: TGTGCCTGGAGTCTGGGCGGCACAGATACGCAGTATTTT.

This rearrangement joins TRBV16 to TRBJ1-6; 7 bases map to TRBD1. With V trimmed by 4 bases and J by 6 bases, 3 bases remained unmatched. Germline CDR1 reads KGHSY; CDR2 reads FQNENV. CDR3 length: 14 amino acids. The CDR3 DNA sequence: TGTGCCAGCAGCCCGACAGGGTTTAATTCACCCCTCCACTTT. Translated, it gives CASSPTGFNSPLHF.

The chain joins TRBV19 to TRBJ1-2, with 8 bases matching TRBD1. CDR3 length: 16 amino acids. J lost 4 bases, V lost 7 bases, and 14 bases had no gene match. Germline lookup yields CDR1 LNHDA and CDR2 SQIVND (reference sequence). The CDR3 DNA reads TGTGCCAGTATGATACGGCAGGGGGCGAGTGGCTATGGCTACACCTTC. This encodes CASMIRQGASGYGYTF.

The chain is built from TRBV3-1 (or the pseudogene TRBV3-2) and TRBJ1-1, with D maybe TRBD1 (6 bases). The V end lost 2 bases, the J end lost 4 bases, and 14 bases lay between the germline ends. Germline values: CDR1 LGHDT, CDR2 YNNKEL (reference sequence). The CDR3 covers 15 residues. The CDR3 DNA is TGTGCCAGCAGCCAACGATCAACAGGGTTCACTGAAGCTTTCTTT. Residues: CASSQRSTGFTEAFF.

This clone was counted between two and nine times. J is TRBJ2-3 and V is TRBV25-1; TRBD2 is a possible D gene (5 bases). The germline V gene encodes CDR1 MGHDK and CDR2 SYGVNS. CDR3 length equals 13 residues. V was pared by 4 bases and J by 4 bases, with 9 bases between. The CDR3 spells CASSVRGPDTQYF. CDR3 nucleotide sequence: TGTGCCAGCAGTGTCCGGGGTCCAGATACGCAGTATTTT.

This clone has only a few counts. V gene TRBV12-5 combines with J gene TRBJ2-1; 12 bases match TRBD1. The CDR3 consists of 17 residues. With V trimmed by 7 bases and J by 1 base, 8 bases remained unmatched. Per the germline V gene, CDR1 is LGHNT and CDR2 is FRNRAP. In DNA, the CDR3 is TGTGCTAGTGCCCCGGGACAGGGGGCGTTTTCCTACAATGAGCAGTTCTTC. This sequence encodes CASAPGQGAFSYNEQFF.